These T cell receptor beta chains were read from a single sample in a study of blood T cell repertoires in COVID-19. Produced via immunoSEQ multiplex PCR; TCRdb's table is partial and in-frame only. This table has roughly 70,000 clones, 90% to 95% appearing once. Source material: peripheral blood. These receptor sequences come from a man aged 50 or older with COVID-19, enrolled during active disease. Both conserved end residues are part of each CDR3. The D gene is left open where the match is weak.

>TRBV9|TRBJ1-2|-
CASSVDSNYGYTF
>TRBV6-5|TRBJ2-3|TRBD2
CASSLAGTDTQYF
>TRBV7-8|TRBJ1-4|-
CASSSTLDSSLKLFF
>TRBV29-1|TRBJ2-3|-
CSIQGRVDTQYF
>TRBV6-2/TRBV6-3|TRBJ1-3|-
CASSPTGNSGNTIYF
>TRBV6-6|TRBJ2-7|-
CASSYDTVEQYF
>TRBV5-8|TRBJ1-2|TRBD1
CASSLDRGFGGYTF
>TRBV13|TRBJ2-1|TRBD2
CASSLGLAGGANEQFF
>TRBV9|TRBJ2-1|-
CASSSDMGADEQFF
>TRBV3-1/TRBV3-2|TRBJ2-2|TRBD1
CASSTSDRAVGELFF
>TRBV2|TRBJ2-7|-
CASTEGWFYEQYF